This T cell receptor (beta chain) was identified during a study of metastatic and nonmetastatic thyroid tumors. Study overall: Repertoires were compared across blood and tumor or nodule tissue from malignant and benign thyroid patients.

No treatment had been given to any patient before thyroid surgery. TCRdb recomputed clones from the PCR reads via MiXCR. Among around 23,000 clones listed, 20% to 25% were seen once. This clone showed up many times. The V segment lost 1 base and the J segment 3 bases; nucleotides outside the gene matches: 5. Germline assignment: CDR1 MGHRA and CDR2 YSYEKL. The CDR3 is made up of 15 amino acids. This chain joins TRBV4-1 and TRBJ1-1; 7 positions match TRBD1. Sequenced: blood. This receptor was taken from a male donor with papillary thyroid cancer or a benign thyroid nodule (not recorded which). Some clones in this sample may be carry-over from other donors' samples. CDR3 sequence (DNA): TGCGCCAGCAGCCAAGGACAGGGTGCCTACACTGAAGCTTTCTTT. Amino acid sequence: CASSQGQGAYTEAFF.